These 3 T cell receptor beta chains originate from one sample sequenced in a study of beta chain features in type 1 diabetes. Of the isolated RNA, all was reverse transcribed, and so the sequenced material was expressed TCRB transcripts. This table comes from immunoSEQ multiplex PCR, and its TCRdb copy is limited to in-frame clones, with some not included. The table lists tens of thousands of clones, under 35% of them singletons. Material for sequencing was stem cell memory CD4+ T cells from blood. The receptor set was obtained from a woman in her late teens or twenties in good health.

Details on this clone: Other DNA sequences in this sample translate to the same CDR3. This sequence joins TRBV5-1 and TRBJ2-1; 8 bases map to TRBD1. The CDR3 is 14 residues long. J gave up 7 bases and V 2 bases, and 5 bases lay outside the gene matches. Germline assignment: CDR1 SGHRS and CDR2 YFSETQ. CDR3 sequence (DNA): TGCGCCAGCAGCTTAGGGACAGGCAGGAATGAGCAGTTCTTC. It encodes CASSLGTGRNEQFF. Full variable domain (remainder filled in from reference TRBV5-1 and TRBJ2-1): KAGVTQTPRYLIKTRGQQVTLSCSPISGHRSVSWYQQTPGQGLQFLFEYFSETQRNKGNFPGRFSGRQFSNSRSEMNVSTLELGDSALYLCASSLGTGRNEQFFGPGTRLTVL.

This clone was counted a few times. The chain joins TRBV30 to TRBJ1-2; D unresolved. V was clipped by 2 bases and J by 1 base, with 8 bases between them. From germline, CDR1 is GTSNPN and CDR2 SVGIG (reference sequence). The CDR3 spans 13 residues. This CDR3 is CAWSPIHNYGYTF. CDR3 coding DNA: TGTGCCTGGAGTCCAATACATAACTATGGCTACACCTTC.

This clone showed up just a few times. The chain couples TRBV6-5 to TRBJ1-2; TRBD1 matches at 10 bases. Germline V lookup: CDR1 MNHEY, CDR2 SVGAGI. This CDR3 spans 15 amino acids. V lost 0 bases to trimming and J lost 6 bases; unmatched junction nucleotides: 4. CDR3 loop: CASSYSRGTGDGYTF. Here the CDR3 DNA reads TGTGCCAGCAGTTACTCGCGCGGGACAGGGGATGGCTACACCTTC.